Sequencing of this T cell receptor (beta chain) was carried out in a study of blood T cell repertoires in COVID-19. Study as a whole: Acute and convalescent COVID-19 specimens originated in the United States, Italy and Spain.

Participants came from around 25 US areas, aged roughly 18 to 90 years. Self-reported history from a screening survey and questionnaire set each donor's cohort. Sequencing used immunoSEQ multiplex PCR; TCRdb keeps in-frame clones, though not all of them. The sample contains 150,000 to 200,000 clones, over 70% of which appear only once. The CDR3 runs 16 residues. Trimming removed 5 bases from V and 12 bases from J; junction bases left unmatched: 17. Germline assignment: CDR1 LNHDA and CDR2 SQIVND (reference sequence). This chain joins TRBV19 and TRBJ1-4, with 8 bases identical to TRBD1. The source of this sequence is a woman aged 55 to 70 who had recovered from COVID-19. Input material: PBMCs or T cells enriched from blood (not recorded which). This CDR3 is CASSRATGALEEELFF. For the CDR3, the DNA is TGTGCCAGTAGTCGCGCGACAGGGGCTCTTGAGGAAGAACTGTTTTTT. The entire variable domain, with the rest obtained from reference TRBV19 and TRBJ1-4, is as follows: DGGITQSPKYLFRKEGQNVTLSCEQNLNHDAMYWYRQDPGQGLRLIYYSQIVNDFQKGDIAEGYSVSREKKESFPLTVTSAQKNPTAFYLCASSRATGALEEELFFGSGTQLSVL.